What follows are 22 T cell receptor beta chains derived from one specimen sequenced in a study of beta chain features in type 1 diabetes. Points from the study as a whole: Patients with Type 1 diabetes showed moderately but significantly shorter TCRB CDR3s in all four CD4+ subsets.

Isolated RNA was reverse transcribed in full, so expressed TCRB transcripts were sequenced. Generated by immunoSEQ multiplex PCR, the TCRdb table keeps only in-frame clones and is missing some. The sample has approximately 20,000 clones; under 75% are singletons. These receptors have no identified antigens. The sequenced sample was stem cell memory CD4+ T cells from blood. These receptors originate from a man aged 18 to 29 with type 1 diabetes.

CDR3 sequence: CASSYAAGGIYEQYF. In DNA form, the CDR3 reads TGTGCCAGCAGTTACGCGGCAGGGGGTATCTACGAGCAGTACTTC. The chain links TRBV6-5 to TRBJ2-7, with TRBD1 identical over 7 bases. With 2 bases clipped from V and 3 bases from J, the junction kept 7 bases outside the gene matches. This CDR3 region has 15 residues. Germline V gene lookup returns CDR1 MNHEY and CDR2 SVGAGI.

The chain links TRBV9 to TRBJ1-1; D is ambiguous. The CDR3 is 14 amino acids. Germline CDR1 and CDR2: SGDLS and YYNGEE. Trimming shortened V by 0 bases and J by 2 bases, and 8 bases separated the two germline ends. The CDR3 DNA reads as TGTGCCAGCAGCGTAGGCGGGATCAACACTGAAGCTTTCTTT. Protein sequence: CASSVGGINTEAFF.

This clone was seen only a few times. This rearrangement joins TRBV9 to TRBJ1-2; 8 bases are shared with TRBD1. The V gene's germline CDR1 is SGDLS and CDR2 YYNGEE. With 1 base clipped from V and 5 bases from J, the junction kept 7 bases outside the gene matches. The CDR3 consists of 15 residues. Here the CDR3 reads CASSVTGTGHYGYTF. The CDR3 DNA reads TGTGCCAGCAGCGTAACGGGGACAGGTCATTATGGCTACACCTTC.

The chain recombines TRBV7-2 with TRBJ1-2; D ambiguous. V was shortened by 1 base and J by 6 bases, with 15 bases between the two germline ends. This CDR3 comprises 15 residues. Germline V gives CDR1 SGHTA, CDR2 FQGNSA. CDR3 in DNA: TGTGCCAGCAGCTTAGGGGCCAGGATTGGGCATGGCTACACCTTC. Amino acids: CASSLGARIGHGYTF.

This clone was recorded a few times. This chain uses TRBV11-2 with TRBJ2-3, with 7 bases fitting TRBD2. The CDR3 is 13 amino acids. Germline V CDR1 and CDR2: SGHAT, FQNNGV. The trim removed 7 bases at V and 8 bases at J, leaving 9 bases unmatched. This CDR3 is CASTLNREGTQYF. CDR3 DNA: TGTGCCAGCACGCTTAATAGGGAGGGTACGCAGTATTTT. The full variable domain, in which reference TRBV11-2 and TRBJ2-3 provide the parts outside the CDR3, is EAGVAQSPRYKIIEKRQSVAFWCNPISGHATLYWYQQILGQGPKLLIQFQNNGVVDDSQLPKDRFSAERLKGVDSTLKIQPAKLEDSAVYLCASTLNREGTQYFGPGTRLTVL.

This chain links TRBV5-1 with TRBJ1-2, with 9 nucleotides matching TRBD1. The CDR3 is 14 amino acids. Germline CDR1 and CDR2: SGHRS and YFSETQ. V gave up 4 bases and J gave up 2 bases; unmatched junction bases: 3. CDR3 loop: CASSVGQGNYGYTF. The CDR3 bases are TGCGCCAGCAGCGTCGGACAGGGGAACTATGGCTACACCTTC.

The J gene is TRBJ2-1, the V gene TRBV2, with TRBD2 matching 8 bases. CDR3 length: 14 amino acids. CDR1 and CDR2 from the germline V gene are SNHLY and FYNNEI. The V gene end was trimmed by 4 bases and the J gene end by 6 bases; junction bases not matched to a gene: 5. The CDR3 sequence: CASSVVRGGNEQFF. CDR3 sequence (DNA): TGTGCCAGCAGTGTAGTACGGGGGGGCAATGAGCAGTTCTTC. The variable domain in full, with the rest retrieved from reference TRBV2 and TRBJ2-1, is EPEVTQTPSHQVTQMGQEVILRCVPISNHLYFYWYRQILGQKVEFLVSFYNNEISEKSEIFDDQFSVERPDGSNFTLKIRSTKLEDSAMYFCASSVVRGGNEQFFGPGTRLTVL.

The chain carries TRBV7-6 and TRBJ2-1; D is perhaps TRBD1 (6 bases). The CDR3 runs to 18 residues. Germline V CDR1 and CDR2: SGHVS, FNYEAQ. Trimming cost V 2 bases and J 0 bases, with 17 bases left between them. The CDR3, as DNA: TGTGCCAGCAGCTTACTAGACAGGAGATCTAGCTCCTACAATGAGCAGTTCTTC. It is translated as CASSLLDRRSSSYNEQFF.

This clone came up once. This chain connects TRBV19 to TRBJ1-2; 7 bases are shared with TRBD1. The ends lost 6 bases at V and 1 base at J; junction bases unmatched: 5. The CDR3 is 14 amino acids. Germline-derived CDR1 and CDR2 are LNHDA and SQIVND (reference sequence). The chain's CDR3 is CASSWDRINYGYTF. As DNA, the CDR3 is TGTGCCAGTAGCTGGGACAGAATTAACTATGGCTACACCTTC.

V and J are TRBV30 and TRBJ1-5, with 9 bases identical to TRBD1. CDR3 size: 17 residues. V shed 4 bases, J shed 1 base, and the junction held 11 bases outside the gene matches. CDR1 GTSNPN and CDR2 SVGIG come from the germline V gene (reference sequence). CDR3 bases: TGTGCCTGGATCCGGGACAGGGCCCCCGAAAGCAATCAGCCCCAGCATTTT. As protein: CAWIRDRAPESNQPQHF.

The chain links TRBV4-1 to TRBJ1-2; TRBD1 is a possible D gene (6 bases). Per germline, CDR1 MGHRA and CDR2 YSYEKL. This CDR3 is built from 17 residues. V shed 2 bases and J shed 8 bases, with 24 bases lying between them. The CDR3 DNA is TGCGCCAGCAGCCAATTTATACAGGGAATTGGTAATTGGGGCTACACCTTC. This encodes CASSQFIQGIGNWGYTF.

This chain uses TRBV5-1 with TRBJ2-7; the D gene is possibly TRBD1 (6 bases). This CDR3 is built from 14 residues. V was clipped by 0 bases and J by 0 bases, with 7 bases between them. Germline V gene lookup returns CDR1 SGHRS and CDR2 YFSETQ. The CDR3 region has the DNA TGCGCCAGCAGCTTGGACAGGGCCTCCTACGAGCAGTACTTC. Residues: CASSLDRASYEQYF.

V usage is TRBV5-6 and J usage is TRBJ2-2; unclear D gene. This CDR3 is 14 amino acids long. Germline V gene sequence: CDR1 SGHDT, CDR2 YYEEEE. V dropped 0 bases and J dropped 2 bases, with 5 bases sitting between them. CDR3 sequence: CASSLDINTGELFF. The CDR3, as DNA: TGTGCCAGCAGCTTGGACATAAACACCGGGGAGCTGTTTTTT.

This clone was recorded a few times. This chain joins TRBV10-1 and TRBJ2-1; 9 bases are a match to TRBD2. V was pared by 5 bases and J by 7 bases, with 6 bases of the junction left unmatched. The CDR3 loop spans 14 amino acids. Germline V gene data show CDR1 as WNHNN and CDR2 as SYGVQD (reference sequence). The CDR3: CASSPQAGGNEQFF. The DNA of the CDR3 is TGCGCCAGCAGTCCTCAAGCGGGAGGAAATGAGCAGTTCTTC.

Written as DNA, the CDR3 is TGTGCCAGCGGTACAGGGGGATTACAAGAGACCCAGTACTTC. This translates into CASGTGGLQETQYF. V usage is TRBV28 and J usage is TRBJ2-5, with TRBD1 matching over 8 bases. The CDR3 sequence is 14 residues long. The germline V gene encodes CDR1 MDHEN and CDR2 SYDVKM. V lost 8 bases to trimming and J lost 2 bases; unmatched junction nucleotides: 7.

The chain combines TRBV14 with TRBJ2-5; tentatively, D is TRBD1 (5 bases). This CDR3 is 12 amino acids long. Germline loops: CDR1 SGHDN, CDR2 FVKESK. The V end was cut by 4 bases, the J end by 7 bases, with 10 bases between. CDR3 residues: CASSPSTGTQYF. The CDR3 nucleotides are TGTGCCAGCAGCCCCTCTACAGGGACCCAGTACTTC.

The CDR3 loop is CASRITSGGANEQFF. The CDR3 DNA follows: TGTGCCAGCAGGATCACTAGCGGGGGGGCCAATGAGCAGTTCTTC. The chain uses TRBV6-4 and TRBJ2-1; 13 nucleotides line up with TRBD2. The CDR3 sequence is 15 residues long. J was trimmed by 6 bases and V by 6 bases; bases with no gene match: 5. Germline values: CDR1 MRHNA, CDR2 SNTAGT.

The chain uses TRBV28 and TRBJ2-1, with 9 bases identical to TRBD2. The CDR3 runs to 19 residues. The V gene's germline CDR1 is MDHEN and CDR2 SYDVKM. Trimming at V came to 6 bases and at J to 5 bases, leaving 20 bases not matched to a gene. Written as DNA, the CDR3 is TGTGCCAGCAGCCATTTTTTCGGTTGGGGAGCGGGAGGTAACAATGAGCAGTTCTTC. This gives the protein CASSHFFGWGAGGNNEQFF. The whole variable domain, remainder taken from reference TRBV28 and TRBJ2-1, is DVKVTQSSRYLVKRTGEKVFLECVQDMDHENMFWYRQDPGLGLRLIYFSYDVKMKEKGDIPEGYSVSREKKERFSLILESASTNQTSMYLCASSHFFGWGAGGNNEQFFGPGTRLTVL.

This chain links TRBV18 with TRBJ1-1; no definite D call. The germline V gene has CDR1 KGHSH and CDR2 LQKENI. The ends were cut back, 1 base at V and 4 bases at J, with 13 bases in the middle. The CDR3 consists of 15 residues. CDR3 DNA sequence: TGTGCCAGCTCACCACTGGTCAGCGGTGTCACTGAAGCTTTCTTT. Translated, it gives CASSPLVSGVTEAFF.

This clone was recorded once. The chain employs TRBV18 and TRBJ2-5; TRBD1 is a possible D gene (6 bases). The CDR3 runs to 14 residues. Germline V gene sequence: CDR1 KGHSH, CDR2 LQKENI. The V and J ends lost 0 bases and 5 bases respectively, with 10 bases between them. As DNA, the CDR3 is TGTGCCAGCTCACCACCGTCTGGGGGCGAGACCCAGTACTTC. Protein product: CASSPPSGGETQYF. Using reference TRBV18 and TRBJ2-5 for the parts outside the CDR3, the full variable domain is NAGVMQNPRHLVRRRGQEARLRCSPMKGHSHVYWYRQLPEEGLKFMVYLQKENIIDESGMPKERFSAEFPKEGPSILRIQQVVRGDSAAYFCASSPPSGGETQYFGPGTRLLVL.

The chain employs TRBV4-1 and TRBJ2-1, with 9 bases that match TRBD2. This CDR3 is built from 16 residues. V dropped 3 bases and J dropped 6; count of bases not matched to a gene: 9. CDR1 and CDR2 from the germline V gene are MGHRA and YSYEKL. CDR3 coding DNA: TGCGCCAGCAGCCAGATAGCGGGAGTGGTCGTCAATGAGCAGTTCTTC. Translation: CASSQIAGVVVNEQFF.

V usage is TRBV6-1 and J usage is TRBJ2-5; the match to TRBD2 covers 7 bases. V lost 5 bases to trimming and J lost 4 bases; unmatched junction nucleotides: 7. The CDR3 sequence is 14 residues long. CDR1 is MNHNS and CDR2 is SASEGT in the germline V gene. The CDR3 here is CASSRISSGETQYF. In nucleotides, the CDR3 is TGTGCCAGCAGTCGTATATCTAGCGGAGAGACCCAGTACTTC.